A single sample is the source of the 14 T cell receptor beta chains below, sequenced in a study of T cell repertoires in cytomegalovirus infection (dated by TCRdb to the late 2010s). These receptors have no identified antigens. For sequencing, an Illumina HiSeq 1500 was employed. TCRdb trimmed public reads at Q25 via fastp, called clones via MiXCR and kept in-frame beta chains. Each entry merges the rows of one CDR3 protein and shows their most common DNA and genes. The sample records around 100,000 distinct CDR3 sequences, roughly 9.1% of which are singletons. About 32% of the sample is in the top ten clones. Input material: PBMCs, sequenced either directly or after in vitro stimulation (not recorded which). Every receptor here comes from a human donor in good health (CMV status not recorded). Some clones in this sample may be carry-over from other donors' samples.

The chain employs TRBV18 and TRBJ2-3, with unresolved D. The CDR3 length is 15 residues. Between the trimmed V and J ends, which lost 0 bases and 2 bases, there was a span of 9 bases. Germline CDR1 is KGHSH and CDR2 is LQKENI. The CDR3 loop is CASSPPSPDTDTQYF. The CDR3 nucleotides read TGTGCCAGCTCACCACCCAGCCCAGACACAGATACGCAGTATTTT.

This clonotype was seen repeatedly, ten times or more. V is TRBV7-2 and J is TRBJ2-3; a possible D gene is TRBD1 (5 bases). V lost 2 bases, J lost 3 bases, and 12 bases lay in between. This CDR3 is built from 15 residues. CDR1 SGHTA and CDR2 FQGNSA come from the germline V gene. CDR3 DNA sequence: TGTGCCAGCAGCTTAATCCGTAGGGGAACAGATACGCAGTATTTT. This translates into CASSLIRRGTDTQYF.

The rearrangement uses TRBV10-3 and TRBJ2-5; D remains unclear. Between the trimmed V and J ends, which lost 8 bases and 5 bases, there was a span of 12 bases. CDR3 length equals 12 residues. Germline V gene sequence: CDR1 ENHRY, CDR2 SYGVKD. This CDR3 is CAIARAAETQYF. CDR3 DNA: TGTGCCATCGCTAGGGCAGCGGAGACCCAGTACTTC.

The chain is built from TRBV7-9 and TRBJ2-7, with 8 bases that match TRBD1. V lost 5 bases and J lost 5; bases outside the gene matches: 8. Germline V gene data show CDR1 as SEHNR and CDR2 as FQNEAQ (reference sequence). The CDR3 consists of 14 residues. CDR3 DNA: TGTGCCAGCAGCCCTATCGACAGGGGCCACGAGCAGTACTTC. This translates into CASSPIDRGHEQYF.

The chain is built from TRBV7-9 and TRBJ2-2; 14 bases agree with TRBD2. Germline V gives CDR1 SEHNR, CDR2 FQNEAQ (reference sequence). J was trimmed by 5 bases and V by 5 bases; bases with no gene match: 7. This CDR3 comprises 17 residues. The CDR3 nucleotides are TGTGCCAGCAGCCATCCCGGGACTAGCGGGAGTACCGGGGAGCTGTTTTTT. It is translated as CASSHPGTSGSTGELFF.

This clonotype has a count of ten or more. The V call is TRBV12-3 or TRBV12-4, the J call TRBJ2-3; TRBD2 aligns across 10 bases. The CDR3 is 15 amino acids. The J segment lost 0 bases and the V segment lost 6 bases, leaving 3 bases of the junction unmatched. The CDR3 DNA reads as TGTGCCAGCAGGCCGACTAGCGGGAGCACAGATACGCAGTATTTT. This gives the protein CASRPTSGSTDTQYF.

This clonotype was seen many times. J is TRBJ2-1 and V is TRBV7-2, with D unresolved. Germline V gene sequence: CDR1 SGHTA, CDR2 FQGNSA. Between the trimmed V and J ends, which lost 5 bases and 4 bases, there was a span of 9 bases. The CDR3 covers 13 residues. For the CDR3, the DNA is TGTGCCAGCAGCATCGAGAGATACAATGAGCAGTTCTTC. Protein sequence: CASSIERYNEQFF.

Only a few counts were recorded for this clonotype. The chain joins TRBV5-4 to TRBJ2-3; D possibly corresponds to TRBD1 (6 bases). Deletions cut 4 bases from V and 5 bases from J, with 14 bases between. The germline gives CDR1 SGHNT, CDR2 YYREEE (reference sequence). The CDR3 has 14 residues. CDR3 bases: TGTGCCAGCAGCATGGACAGAATCGGAGATACGCAGTATTTT. Its protein product is CASSMDRIGDTQYF. Combining the CDR3 with reference TRBV5-4 and TRBJ2-3 gives the whole variable domain ETGVTQSPTHLIKTRGQQVTLRCSSQSGHNTVSWYQQALGQGPQFIFQYYREEENGRGNFPPRFSGLQFPNYSSELNVNALELDDSALYLCASSMDRIGDTQYFGPGTRLTVL.

This clonotype was recorded many times. The chain recombines TRBV7-9 with TRBJ2-2; D is unresolved. This CDR3 is built from 14 residues. Per the germline V gene, CDR1 is SEHNR and CDR2 is FQNEAQ (reference sequence). V was pared by 5 bases and J by 9 bases, with 16 bases between. The CDR3 DNA sequence: TGTGCCAGCAGCCTCTCGGACGGCCTGCGGGAGCTGTTTTTT. Translating it yields CASSLSDGLRELFF.

The table lists this clonotype with many counts. The chain combines TRBV27 with TRBJ2-1; 11 bases are a match to TRBD2. The germline V gene has CDR1 MNHEY and CDR2 SMNVEV (reference sequence). V gave up 5 bases and J gave up 8 bases; unmatched junction bases: 11. This CDR3 comprises 16 residues. The CDR3 DNA sequence: TGTGCCAGCAGTCCCCGGACTAGCGGGCGGGCGGATGAGCAGTTCTTC. Protein sequence: CASSPRTSGRADEQFF.

This clonotype was observed many times. The chain links TRBV6-2 or TRBV6-3 to TRBJ1-5, with 9 nucleotides matching TRBD1. V shed 2 bases, J shed 2 bases, and the junction held 13 bases outside the gene matches. Germline-derived CDR1 and CDR2 are MNHEY and SVGEGT. CDR3 length equals 19 residues. The CDR3 protein is CASSYRTGTGSRGNQPQHF. DNA for the CDR3: TGTGCCAGCAGTTACCGCACCGGGACAGGGAGCCGGGGCAATCAGCCCCAGCATTTT.

V and J are TRBV6-2 or TRBV6-3 and TRBJ1-5; tentatively, D is TRBD1 (6 bases). Looked up from germline, CDR1 is MNHEY and CDR2 is SVGEGT. The CDR3 sequence is 14 residues long. The V and J ends lost 6 bases and 2 bases respectively, with 11 bases between them. The CDR3 protein is CASSRGQRNQPQHF. The CDR3, as DNA: TGTGCCAGCAGCCGAGGACAGCGCAATCAGCCCCAGCATTTT.

The rearrangement links TRBV19 to TRBJ2-5; TRBD1 is a possible D gene (6 bases). Germline V gene sequence: CDR1 LNHDA, CDR2 SQIVND (reference sequence). The CDR3 length is 16 residues. V gave up 3 bases and J gave up 1 base, with 15 bases separating them. Here the CDR3 reads CASSIRTDSLQETQYF. For the CDR3, the DNA is TGTGCCAGTAGTATTCGGACGGACAGTCTCCAAGAGACCCAGTACTTC.

This clonotype appeared a single time. The chain joins TRBV4-1 to TRBJ2-7, with unresolved D. V lost 4 bases, J lost 0 bases, and 13 bases lay in between. CDR1 is MGHRA, CDR2 YSYEKL, per germline. The CDR3 is made up of 15 amino acids. The CDR3 loop is CASSRPGTTSYEQYF. The CDR3, as DNA: TGCGCCAGCAGCCGCCCAGGCACCACCTCCTACGAGCAGTACTTC.